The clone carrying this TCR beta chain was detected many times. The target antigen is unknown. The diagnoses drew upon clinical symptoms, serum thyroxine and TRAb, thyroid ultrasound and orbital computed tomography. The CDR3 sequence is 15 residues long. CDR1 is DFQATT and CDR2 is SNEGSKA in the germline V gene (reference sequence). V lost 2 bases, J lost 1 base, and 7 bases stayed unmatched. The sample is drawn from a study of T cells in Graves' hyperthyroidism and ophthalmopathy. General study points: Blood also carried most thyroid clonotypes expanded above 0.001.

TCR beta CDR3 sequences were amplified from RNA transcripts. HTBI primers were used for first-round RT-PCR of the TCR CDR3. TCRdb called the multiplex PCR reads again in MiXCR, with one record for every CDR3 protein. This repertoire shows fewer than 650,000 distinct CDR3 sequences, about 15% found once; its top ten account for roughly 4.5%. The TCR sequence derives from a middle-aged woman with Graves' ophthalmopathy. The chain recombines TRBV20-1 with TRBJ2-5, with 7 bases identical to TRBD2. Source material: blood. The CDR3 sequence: CSARRGGSAQETQYF. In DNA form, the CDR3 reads TGCAGTGCTAGAAGGGGCGGGAGCGCCCAAGAGACCCAGTACTTC.